This is a list of T cell receptor beta chains from one sample in a study of blood T cell repertoires in COVID-19. This table comes from immunoSEQ multiplex PCR, and its TCRdb copy is limited to in-frame clones, with some not included. Of about 250,000 clones in the sample, about four fifths were seen once. The sample was PBMCs or T cells enriched from blood (not recorded which). Every receptor here comes from a man aged 35-49 years who had been exposed to COVID-19. The CDR3 runs from the conserved cysteine through the conserved F or W. Fields, in order: CDR3 DNA, CDR3 protein, clone size, J gene, CDR3 length, D gene, V gene. D genes are given only for firm matches. The size entry is marked missing in some rows and otherwise reads once, few, many or a size class.

cdr3_nt: TGTGCCAGCAGTTCGCGGGAAGAGACCCAGTACTTC; cdr3_aa: CASSSREETQYF; clone_size: few; j_call: TRBJ2-5; cdr3_length: 12; d_call: NA; v_call: TRBV12-3/TRBV12-4
cdr3_nt: TGTGCTAGTCGGAAGGGTTCCGGACCGGGACTAGCATACGATACGCAGTATTTT; cdr3_aa: CASRKGSGPGLAYDTQYF; clone_size: NA; j_call: TRBJ2-3; cdr3_length: 18; d_call: TRBD2; v_call: TRBV12-5
cdr3_nt: TGCGCCAGCAGCTCAAACAGGGGCCAAGAGACCCAGTACTTC; cdr3_aa: CASSSNRGQETQYF; clone_size: once; j_call: TRBJ2-5; cdr3_length: 14; d_call: TRBD1; v_call: TRBV5-1
cdr3_nt: TGTGCCAGCAGTTACGGCCCAGTTAACTATGGCTACACCTTC; cdr3_aa: CASSYGPVNYGYTF; clone_size: NA; j_call: TRBJ1-2; cdr3_length: 14; d_call: NA; v_call: TRBV6-5
cdr3_nt: TGTGCCAGCAGCGGACAGGGTTACGAGCAGTACTTC; cdr3_aa: CASSGQGYEQYF; clone_size: once; j_call: TRBJ2-7; cdr3_length: 12; d_call: TRBD1; v_call: TRBV9
cdr3_nt: TGTGCCAGCAGTACCCCTAGCGGGGAGGGTCTCGAGCAGTTCTTC; cdr3_aa: CASSTPSGEGLEQFF; clone_size: NA; j_call: TRBJ2-1; cdr3_length: 15; d_call: TRBD2; v_call: TRBV27
cdr3_nt: TGTGCCTGGAGTATGGGGGCGAACACTGAAGCTTTCTTT; cdr3_aa: CAWSMGANTEAFF; clone_size: NA; j_call: TRBJ1-1; cdr3_length: 13; d_call: NA; v_call: TRBV30
cdr3_nt: TGTGCCATGGCTAGCGGGAGAGAGGGTTACGAGCAGTACTTC; cdr3_aa: CAMASGREGYEQYF; clone_size: NA; j_call: TRBJ2-7; cdr3_length: 14; d_call: TRBD2; v_call: TRBV10-3
cdr3_nt: TGTGCCAGCAGTAACTCACAGGGAAGGGTCTACGAGCAGTACTTC; cdr3_aa: CASSNSQGRVYEQYF; clone_size: NA; j_call: TRBJ2-7; cdr3_length: 15; d_call: NA; v_call: TRBV6-5
cdr3_nt: TGTGCCAGTAGGGCCCCGAGGGGGCGAAACACTGAAGCTTTCTTT; cdr3_aa: CASRAPRGRNTEAFF; clone_size: NA; j_call: TRBJ1-1; cdr3_length: 15; d_call: TRBD1; v_call: TRBV19
cdr3_nt: TGTGCCAGCTCACCACGTACTAGCGGAGAAACAGATACGCAGTATTTT; cdr3_aa: CASSPRTSGETDTQYF; clone_size: NA; j_call: TRBJ2-3; cdr3_length: 16; d_call: TRBD2; v_call: TRBV18
cdr3_nt: TGTGCCAGCAGCCGGGAGACCCAGTACTTC; cdr3_aa: CASSRETQYF; clone_size: NA; j_call: TRBJ2-5; cdr3_length: 10; d_call: NA; v_call: TRBV9
cdr3_nt: TGTGCCAGCAGCTTGAATCCGGGACAGGGAGAGATTCAGTACTTC; cdr3_aa: CASSLNPGQGEIQYF; clone_size: NA; j_call: TRBJ2-4; cdr3_length: 15; d_call: TRBD1; v_call: TRBV5-8